This T cell receptor beta chain was captured by sequencing in a study of CD8+ T cells in alopecia areata. At the level of the study: The duration of tofacitinib was 6 to 18 months, with 6 months off drug afterward.

From germline, CDR1 is DFQATT and CDR2 SNEGSKA (reference sequence). The germline V and J ends were trimmed by 3 bases and 10 bases, with 12 bases remaining between them. This CDR3 comprises 11 residues. As for this clone: Its antigen is unknown.

As the sequencing template, cDNA was produced by extracting RNA and reverse transcribing it. Generated by immunoSEQ multiplex PCR, the TCRdb table keeps only in-frame clones and is missing some. The sample has 150,000 or so clones, roughly 66% seen once. Study conclusions and caveats: Scalp sequencing captures resident alphabeta T cells of normal skin too.

This TCR came from a human donor with alopecia areata. V is TRBV20-1 and J is TRBJ1-2; tentatively, D is TRBD1 (6 bases). Specimen: CD8+ T cells sorted from blood, collected at week 0. CDR3 loop: CSASRGGDYTF. CDR3 DNA sequence: TGCAGTGCTAGCCGAGGGGGAGACTACACCTTC.